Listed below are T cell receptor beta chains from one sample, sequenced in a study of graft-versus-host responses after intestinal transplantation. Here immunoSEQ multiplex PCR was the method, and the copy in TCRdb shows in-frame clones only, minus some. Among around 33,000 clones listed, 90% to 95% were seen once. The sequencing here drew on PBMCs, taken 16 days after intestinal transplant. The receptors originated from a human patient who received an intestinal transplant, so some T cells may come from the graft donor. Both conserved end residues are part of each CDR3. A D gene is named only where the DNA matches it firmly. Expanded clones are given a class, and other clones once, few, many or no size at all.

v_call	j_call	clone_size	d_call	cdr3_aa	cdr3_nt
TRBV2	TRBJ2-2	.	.	CASSEGKGNTGELFF	TGTGCCAGCAGTGAAGGGAAGGGGAACACCGGGGAGCTGTTTTTT
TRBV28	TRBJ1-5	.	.	CASSFFTGSNQPQHF	TGTGCCAGCAGTTTCTTCACAGGTAGCAATCAGCCCCAGCATTTT
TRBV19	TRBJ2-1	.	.	CASTYGRLPHNEQFF	TGTGCCAGTACTTATGGGAGATTGCCACACAATGAGCAGTTCTTC
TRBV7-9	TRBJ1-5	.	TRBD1	CASSTIGTGLSNQPQHF	TGTGCCAGCAGCACTATCGGGACAGGGCTGAGCAATCAGCCCCAGCATTTT
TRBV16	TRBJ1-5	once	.	CASSQFGDSNQPQHF	TGTGCCAGCAGCCAATTCGGGGATAGCAATCAGCCCCAGCATTTT
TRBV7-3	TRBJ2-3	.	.	CASSLTGYETDTQYF	TGTGCCAGCAGCTTAACAGGGTACGAGACAGATACGCAGTATTTT
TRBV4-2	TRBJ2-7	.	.	CASSQPNGGDEQYF	TGTGCCAGCAGCCAACCCAATGGCGGAGACGAGCAGTACTTC
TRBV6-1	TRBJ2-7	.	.	CASSLSRTYEQYF	TGTGCCAGCAGCCTCTCCAGGACCTACGAGCAGTACTTC
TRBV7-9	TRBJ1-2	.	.	CASSFMGQGPREAGGYTF	TGTGCCAGCAGCTTCATGGGGCAGGGGCCGCGAGAAGCAGGTGGCTACACCTTC
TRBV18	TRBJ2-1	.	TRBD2	CASSPQTGGSYNEQFF	TGTGCCAGCTCACCCCAAACGGGAGGTTCCTACAATGAGCAGTTCTTC
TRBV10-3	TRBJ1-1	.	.	CAISESGGTEAFF	TGTGCCATCAGTGAGTCGGGGGGAACTGAAGCTTTCTTT
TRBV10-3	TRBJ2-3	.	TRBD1	CAISVPGDRGRDTQYF	TGTGCCATCAGTGTTCCCGGGGACAGGGGGAGGGATACGCAGTATTTT
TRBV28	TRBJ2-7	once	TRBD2	CASSFRDYSYEQYF	TGTGCCAGCAGTTTCCGGGACTACTCCTACGAGCAGTACTTC
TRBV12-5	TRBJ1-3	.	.	CASGLEGPTRRNTIYF	TGTGCTAGTGGTTTGGAGGGTCCCACGAGAAGAAACACCATATATTTT
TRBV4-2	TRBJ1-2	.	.	CASSPTGNPANYGYTF	TGTGCCAGCAGCCCCACTGGGAATCCAGCTAACTATGGCTACACCTTC
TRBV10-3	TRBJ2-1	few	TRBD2	CAISVKTSGIDEQFF	TGTGCCATCAGTGTCAAGACTAGCGGGATCGATGAGCAGTTCTTC
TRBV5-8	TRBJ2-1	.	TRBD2	CASSHGTSGRRHNDEQFF	TGTGCCAGCAGCCACGGGACTAGCGGGAGAAGGCACAATGATGAGCAGTTCTTC
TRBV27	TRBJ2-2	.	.	CASSLGMNTGELFF	TGTGCCAGCAGTTTGGGTATGAACACCGGGGAGCTGTTTTTT
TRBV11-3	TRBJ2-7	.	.	CASSLVSGTYEQYF	TGTGCCAGCAGCTTAGTAAGCGGTACCTACGAGCAGTACTTC
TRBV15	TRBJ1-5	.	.	CATSRVPHKGGNQPQHF	TGTGCCACCAGCAGAGTACCCCACAAGGGAGGCAATCAGCCCCAGCATTTT
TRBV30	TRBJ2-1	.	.	CAWNDEREQFF	TGTGCCTGGAACGATGAGCGGGAGCAGTTCTTC
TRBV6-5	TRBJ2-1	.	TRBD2	CASSRTSGGYNEQFF	TGTGCCAGCAGCCGGACTAGCGGAGGGTACAATGAGCAGTTCTTC
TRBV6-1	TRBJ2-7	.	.	CASMEGPRDLEQYF	TGTGCCAGCATGGAAGGACCCCGGGACCTCGAGCAGTACTTC
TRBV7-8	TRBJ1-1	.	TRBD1	CASSRTGEPPMNTEAFF	TGTGCCAGCAGCAGGACAGGGGAGCCTCCCATGAACACTGAAGCTTTCTTT
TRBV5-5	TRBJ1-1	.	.	CASSPLRGEAFF	TGTGCCAGCAGCCCCCTGCGGGGTGAAGCTTTCTTT
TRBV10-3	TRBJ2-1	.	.	CAISVAGNEQFF	TGTGCCATCAGTGTCGCGGGAAATGAGCAGTTCTTC
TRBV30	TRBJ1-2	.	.	CAWSVRDYYGYTF	TGTGCCTGGAGTGTCCGGGACTACTATGGCTACACCTTC
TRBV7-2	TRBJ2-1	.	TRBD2	CASSSQTSGISYNEQFF	TGTGCCAGCAGCTCGCAGACTAGCGGGATTTCCTACAATGAGCAGTTCTTC
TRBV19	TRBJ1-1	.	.	CASSIIYGRANTEAFF	TGTGCCAGTAGTATAATTTATGGCAGGGCAAACACTGAAGCTTTCTTT
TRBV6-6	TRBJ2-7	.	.	CASSTATGSYEQYF	TGTGCCAGCAGTACGGCGACGGGCTCCTACGAGCAGTACTTC
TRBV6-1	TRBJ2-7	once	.	CASSDTYEQYF	TGTGCCAGCAGTGACACCTACGAGCAGTACTTC
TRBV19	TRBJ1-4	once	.	CASSPRTVDNEKLFF	TGTGCCAGTAGTCCCAGGACAGTTGATAATGAAAAACTGTTTTTT
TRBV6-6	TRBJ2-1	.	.	CASTLGNEQFF	TGTGCCAGCACCCTAGGGAATGAGCAGTTCTTC
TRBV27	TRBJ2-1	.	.	CASSPQSSYNEQFF	TGTGCCAGCAGTCCCCAAAGCTCCTACAATGAGCAGTTCTTC
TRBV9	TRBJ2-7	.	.	CASSANLQGMSDEQYF	TGTGCCAGCAGCGCAAATTTACAGGGTATGTCCGACGAGCAGTACTTC
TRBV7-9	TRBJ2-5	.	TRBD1	CASSSGTGETQYF	TGTGCCAGCAGCTCCGGGACAGGGGAGACCCAGTACTTC
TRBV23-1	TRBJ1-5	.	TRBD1	CASSHGQGVPGCIIHF	TGCGCCAGCAGTCACGGACAGGGGGTTCCTGGCTGCATAATCCATTTT
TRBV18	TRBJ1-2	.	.	CASSPFRDGLYGYTF	TGTGCCAGCTCACCCTTCCGGGACGGACTCTATGGCTACACCTTC
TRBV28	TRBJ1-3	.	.	CASRGGPGNTIYF	TGTGCCAGCCGCGGGGGCCCTGGAAACACCATATATTTT
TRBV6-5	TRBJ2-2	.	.	CASSYMGSGELFF	TGTGCCAGCAGTTATATGGGTTCCGGGGAGCTGTTTTTT
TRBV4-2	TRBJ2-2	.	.	CASSQRGRENTGELFF	TGTGCCAGCAGCCAGAGGGGACGAGAAAACACCGGGGAGCTGTTTTTT
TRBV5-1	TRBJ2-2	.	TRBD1	CASSSGGATGELFF	TGCGCCAGCAGCTCAGGGGGCGCGACCGGGGAGCTGTTTTTT
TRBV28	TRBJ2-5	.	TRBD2	CASSPGGGQETQYF	TGTGCCAGCAGCCCGGGGGGGGGACAAGAGACCCAGTACTTC
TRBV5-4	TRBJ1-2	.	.	CASSLGGDTPPYTF	TGTGCCAGCAGCTTGGGGGGGGACACTCCCCCCTACACCTTC
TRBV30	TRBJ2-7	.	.	CAWAQGSSYEQYF	TGTGCCTGGGCCCAGGGGAGCTCCTACGAGCAGTACTTC
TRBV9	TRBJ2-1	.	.	CASSVESSGHNEQFF	TGTGCCAGCAGCGTAGAGAGTAGCGGACACAATGAGCAGTTCTTC
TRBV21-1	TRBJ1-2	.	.	CASSKESGGGYGYTF	TGTGCCAGCAGCAAAGAAAGCGGAGGGGGCTATGGCTACACCTTC
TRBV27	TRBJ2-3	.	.	CASSLLGTDTQYF	TGTGCCAGCAGTTTGCTGGGAACGGATACGCAGTATTTT
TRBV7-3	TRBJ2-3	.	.	CASSLISGRSTDTQYF	TGTGCCAGCAGCTTAATTAGCGGAAGGAGCACAGATACGCAGTATTTT
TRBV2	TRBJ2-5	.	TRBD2	CASKETGGGEQYF	TGTGCCAGCAAGGAGACGGGAGGGGGGGAGCAGTACTTC
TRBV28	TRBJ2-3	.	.	CASSSTDSSTDTQYF	TGTGCCAGCAGTTCGACGGATTCAAGCACAGATACGCAGTATTTT
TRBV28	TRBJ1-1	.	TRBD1	CASSSVGQGAQGAFF	TGTGCCAGCAGTTCCGTTGGACAGGGGGCGCAAGGAGCTTTCTTT
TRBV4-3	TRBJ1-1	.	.	CASSQDQSASYTEAFF	TGCGCCAGCAGCCAAGATCAATCCGCCAGCTACACTGAAGCTTTCTTT
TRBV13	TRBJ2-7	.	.	CASSLGDSLYEQYF	TGTGCCAGCAGCTTAGGGGACAGCTTATACGAGCAGTACTTC